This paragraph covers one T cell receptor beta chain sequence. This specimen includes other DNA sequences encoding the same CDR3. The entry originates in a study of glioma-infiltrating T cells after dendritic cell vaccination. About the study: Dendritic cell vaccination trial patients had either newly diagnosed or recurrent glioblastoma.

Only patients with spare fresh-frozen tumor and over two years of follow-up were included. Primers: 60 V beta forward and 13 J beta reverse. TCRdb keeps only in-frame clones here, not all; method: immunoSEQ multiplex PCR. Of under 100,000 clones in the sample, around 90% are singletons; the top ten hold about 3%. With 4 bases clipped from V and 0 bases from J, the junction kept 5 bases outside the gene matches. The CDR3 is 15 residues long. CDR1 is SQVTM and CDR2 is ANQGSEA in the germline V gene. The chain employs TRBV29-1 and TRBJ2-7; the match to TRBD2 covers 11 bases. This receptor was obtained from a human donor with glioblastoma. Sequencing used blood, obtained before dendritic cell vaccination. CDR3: CSVVGTSGFSYEQYF. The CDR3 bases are TGCAGCGTTGTGGGGACTAGCGGTTTCTCCTACGAGCAGTACTTC.